The clone carrying this T cell receptor beta chain was found once. This entry belongs to a study of blood T cell repertoires in COVID-19. Germline CDR1 and CDR2: SGHDT and YYEEEE. This CDR3 is built from 14 residues. Trimming took off 2 bases at V and 8 bases at J, with 13 bases between the two ends. Profiling relied on immunoSEQ multiplex PCR, and the TCRdb table lists in-frame clones only, not all of them. The sample includes fewer than 30,000 clones, 80% to 90% seen only once; the top ten take about 30%. The sample was peripheral blood. This chain links TRBV5-6 with TRBJ1-4, with D perhaps matching TRBD1 (5 bases). The TCR sequence derives from a woman over 75 with COVID-19, enrolled during active disease. CDR3 sequence reads: CASSFPQGREKLFF. The CDR3 bases are TGTGCCAGCAGCTTCCCCCAGGGAAGAGAAAAACTGTTTTTT.